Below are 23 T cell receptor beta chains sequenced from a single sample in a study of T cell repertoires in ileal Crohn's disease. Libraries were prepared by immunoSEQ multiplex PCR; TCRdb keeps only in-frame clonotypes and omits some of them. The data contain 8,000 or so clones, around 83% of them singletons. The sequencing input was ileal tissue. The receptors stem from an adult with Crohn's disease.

Here the CDR3 reads CASSILNPGRDRVHEQYF. The CDR3 nucleotides are TGTGCCAGCAGCATACTAAACCCCGGGCGGGACAGGGTCCACGAGCAGTACTTC. The V and J genes are TRBV4-2 and TRBJ2-7, with 9 bases that match TRBD1. Germline-derived CDR1 and CDR2 are LGHNA and YNFKEQ. CDR3 size: 18 residues. Trimming cost V 5 bases and J 5 bases; bases outside gene matches: 19.

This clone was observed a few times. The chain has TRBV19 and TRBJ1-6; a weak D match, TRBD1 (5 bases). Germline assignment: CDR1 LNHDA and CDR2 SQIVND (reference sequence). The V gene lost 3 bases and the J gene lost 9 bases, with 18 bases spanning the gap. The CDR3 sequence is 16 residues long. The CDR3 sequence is CASSMRGAVGSSPLHF. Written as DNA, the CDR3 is TGTGCCAGTAGTATGCGGGGCGCGGTGGGGAGTTCACCCCTCCACTTT.

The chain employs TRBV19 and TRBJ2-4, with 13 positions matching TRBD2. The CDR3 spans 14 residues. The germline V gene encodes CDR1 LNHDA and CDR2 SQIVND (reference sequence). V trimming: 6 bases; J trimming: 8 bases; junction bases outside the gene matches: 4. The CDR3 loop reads CASRLAGGPDIQYF. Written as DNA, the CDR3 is TGTGCCAGTAGACTAGCGGGAGGGCCTGACATTCAGTACTTC.

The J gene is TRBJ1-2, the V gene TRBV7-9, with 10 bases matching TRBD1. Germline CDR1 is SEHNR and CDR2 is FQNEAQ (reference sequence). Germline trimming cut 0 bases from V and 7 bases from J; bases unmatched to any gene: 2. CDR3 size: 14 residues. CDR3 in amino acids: CASSLAGTGVGYTF. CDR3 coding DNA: TGTGCCAGCAGCTTAGCTGGGACAGGGGTTGGCTACACCTTC.

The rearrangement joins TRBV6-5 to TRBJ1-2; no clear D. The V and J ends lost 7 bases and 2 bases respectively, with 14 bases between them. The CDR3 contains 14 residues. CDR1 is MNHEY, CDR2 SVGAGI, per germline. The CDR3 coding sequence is TGTGCCAGCACCGACGGGAACGCAAACTATGGCTACACCTTC. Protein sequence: CASTDGNANYGYTF.

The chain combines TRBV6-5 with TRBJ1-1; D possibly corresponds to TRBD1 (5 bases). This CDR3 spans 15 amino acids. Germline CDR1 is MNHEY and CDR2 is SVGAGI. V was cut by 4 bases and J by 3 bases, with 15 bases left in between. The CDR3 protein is CASSSPAGVDTEAFF. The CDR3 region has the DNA TGTGCCAGCAGTTCGCCCGCGGGGGTTGACACTGAAGCTTTCTTT.

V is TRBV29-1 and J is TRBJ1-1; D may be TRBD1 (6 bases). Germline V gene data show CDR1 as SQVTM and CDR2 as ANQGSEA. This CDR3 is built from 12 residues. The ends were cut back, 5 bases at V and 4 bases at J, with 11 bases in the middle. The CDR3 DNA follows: TGCAGCGTTAACCCCAGGGGCACTGAAGCTTTCTTT. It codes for CSVNPRGTEAFF.

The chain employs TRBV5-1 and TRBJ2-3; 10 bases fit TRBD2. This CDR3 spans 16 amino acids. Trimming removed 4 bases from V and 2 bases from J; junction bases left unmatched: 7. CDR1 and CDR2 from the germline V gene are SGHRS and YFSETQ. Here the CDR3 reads CASSTALAGLTDTQYF. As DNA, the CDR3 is TGCGCCAGCAGCACTGCACTAGCGGGACTCACAGATACGCAGTATTTT.

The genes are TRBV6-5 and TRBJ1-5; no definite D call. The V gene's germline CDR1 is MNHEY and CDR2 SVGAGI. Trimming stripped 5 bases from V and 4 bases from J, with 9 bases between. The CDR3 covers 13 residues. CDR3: CASSGRGNQPQHF. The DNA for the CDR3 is TGTGCCAGCAGTGGTCGAGGTAATCAGCCCCAGCATTTT.

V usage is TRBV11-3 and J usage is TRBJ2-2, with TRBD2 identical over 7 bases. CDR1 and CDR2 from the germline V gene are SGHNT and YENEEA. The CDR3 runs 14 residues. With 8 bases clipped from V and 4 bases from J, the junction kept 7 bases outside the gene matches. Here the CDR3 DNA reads TGTGCCAGCCGACTAGCCAGGAGCACCGGGGAGCTGTTTTTT. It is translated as CASRLARSTGELFF.

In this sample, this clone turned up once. This CDR3 is CASSPRREEETQYF. For the CDR3, the DNA is TGTGCCAGCTCACCGCGGCGGGAGGAAGAGACCCAGTACTTC. The chain combines TRBV18 with TRBJ2-5; 8 positions agree with TRBD2. Trimming at V came to 3 bases and at J to 3 bases, leaving 3 bases not matched to a gene. Per germline, CDR1 KGHSH and CDR2 LQKENI. The CDR3 runs to 14 residues.

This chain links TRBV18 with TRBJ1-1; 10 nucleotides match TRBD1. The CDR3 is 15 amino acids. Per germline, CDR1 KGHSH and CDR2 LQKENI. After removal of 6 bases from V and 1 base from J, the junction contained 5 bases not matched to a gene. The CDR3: CASSPRQGANTEAFF. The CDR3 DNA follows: TGTGCCAGCTCCCCTCGACAGGGGGCGAACACTGAAGCTTTCTTT.

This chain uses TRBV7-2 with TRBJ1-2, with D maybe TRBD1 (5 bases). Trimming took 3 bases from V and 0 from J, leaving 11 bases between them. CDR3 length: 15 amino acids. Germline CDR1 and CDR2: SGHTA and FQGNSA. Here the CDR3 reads CASSFNRITNYGYTF. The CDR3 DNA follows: TGTGCCAGCAGCTTTAACAGGATTACTAACTATGGCTACACCTTC.

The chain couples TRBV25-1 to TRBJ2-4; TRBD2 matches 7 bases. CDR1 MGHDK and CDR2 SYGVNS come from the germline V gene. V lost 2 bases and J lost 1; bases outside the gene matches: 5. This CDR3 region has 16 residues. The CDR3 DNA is TGTGCCAGCAGTGAAACCCAGGGAGGGGCCAAAAACATTCAGTACTTC. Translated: CASSETQGGAKNIQYF.

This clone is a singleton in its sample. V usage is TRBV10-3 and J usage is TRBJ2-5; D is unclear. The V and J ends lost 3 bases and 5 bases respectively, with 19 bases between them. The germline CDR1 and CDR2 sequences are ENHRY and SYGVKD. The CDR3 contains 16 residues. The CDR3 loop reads CAISEGRRSTGETQYF. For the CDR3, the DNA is TGTGCCATCAGTGAAGGCCGCCGTAGTACCGGGGAGACCCAGTACTTC.

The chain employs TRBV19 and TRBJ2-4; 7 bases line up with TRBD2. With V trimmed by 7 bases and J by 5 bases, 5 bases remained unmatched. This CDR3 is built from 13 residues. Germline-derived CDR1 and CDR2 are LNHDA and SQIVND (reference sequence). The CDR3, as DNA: TGTGCCAGTACCCTACGGGGGGAAAACATTCAGTACTTC. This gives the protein CASTLRGENIQYF. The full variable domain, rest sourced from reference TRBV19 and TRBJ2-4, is DGGITQSPKYLFRKEGQNVTLSCEQNLNHDAMYWYRQDPGQGLRLIYYSQIVNDFQKGDIAEGYSVSREKKESFPLTVTSAQKNPTAFYLCASTLRGENIQYFGAGTRLSVL.

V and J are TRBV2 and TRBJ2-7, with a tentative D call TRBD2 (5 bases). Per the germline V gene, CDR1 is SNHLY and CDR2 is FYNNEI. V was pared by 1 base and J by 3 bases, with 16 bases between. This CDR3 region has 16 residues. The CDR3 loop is CASSEGPNLGVYEQYF. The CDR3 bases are TGTGCCAGCAGTGAAGGCCCCAACTTGGGAGTCTACGAGCAGTACTTC.

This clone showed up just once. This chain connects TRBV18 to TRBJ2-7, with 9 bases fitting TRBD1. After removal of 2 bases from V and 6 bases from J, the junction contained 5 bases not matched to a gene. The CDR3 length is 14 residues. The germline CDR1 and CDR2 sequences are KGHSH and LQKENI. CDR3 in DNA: TGTGCCAGCTCACCATCGGACAGGGGAGGCGAGCAGTACTTC. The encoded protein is CASSPSDRGGEQYF.

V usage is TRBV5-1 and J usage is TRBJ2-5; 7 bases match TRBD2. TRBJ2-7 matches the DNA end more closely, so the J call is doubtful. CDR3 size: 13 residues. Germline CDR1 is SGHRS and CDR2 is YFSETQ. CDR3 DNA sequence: TGCGCCAGCAGCGGACTAGAGTCCTACGAGCAGTACTTC. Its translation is CASSGLESYEQYF.

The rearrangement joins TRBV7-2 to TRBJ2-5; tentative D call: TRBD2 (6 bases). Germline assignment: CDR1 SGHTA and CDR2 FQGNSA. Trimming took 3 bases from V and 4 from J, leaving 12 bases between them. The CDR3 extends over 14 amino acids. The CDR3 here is CASSFRMGGETQYF. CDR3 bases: TGTGCCAGCAGCTTCCGCATGGGAGGAGAGACCCAGTACTTC.

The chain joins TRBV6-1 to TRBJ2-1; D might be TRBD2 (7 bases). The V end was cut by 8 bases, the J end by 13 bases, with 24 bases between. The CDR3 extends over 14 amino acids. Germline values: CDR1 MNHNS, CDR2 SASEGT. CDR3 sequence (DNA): TGTGCCAGCGTTCGGGCGGGGGCGAGGATAGGACAGTTCTTC. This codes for CASVRAGARIGQFF.

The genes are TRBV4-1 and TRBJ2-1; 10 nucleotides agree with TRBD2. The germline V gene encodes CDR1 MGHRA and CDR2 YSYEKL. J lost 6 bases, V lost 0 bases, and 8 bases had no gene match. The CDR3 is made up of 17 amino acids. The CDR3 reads CASSQDSGLAATNEQFF. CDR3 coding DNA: TGCGCCAGCAGCCAAGATTCCGGACTAGCGGCCACCAATGAGCAGTTCTTC.

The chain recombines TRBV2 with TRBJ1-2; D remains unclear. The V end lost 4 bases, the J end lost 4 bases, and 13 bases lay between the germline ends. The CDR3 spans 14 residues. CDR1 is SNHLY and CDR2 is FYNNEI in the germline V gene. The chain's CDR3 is CASSVAPKLYGYTF. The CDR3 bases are TGTGCCAGCAGTGTTGCTCCGAAACTCTATGGCTACACCTTC.